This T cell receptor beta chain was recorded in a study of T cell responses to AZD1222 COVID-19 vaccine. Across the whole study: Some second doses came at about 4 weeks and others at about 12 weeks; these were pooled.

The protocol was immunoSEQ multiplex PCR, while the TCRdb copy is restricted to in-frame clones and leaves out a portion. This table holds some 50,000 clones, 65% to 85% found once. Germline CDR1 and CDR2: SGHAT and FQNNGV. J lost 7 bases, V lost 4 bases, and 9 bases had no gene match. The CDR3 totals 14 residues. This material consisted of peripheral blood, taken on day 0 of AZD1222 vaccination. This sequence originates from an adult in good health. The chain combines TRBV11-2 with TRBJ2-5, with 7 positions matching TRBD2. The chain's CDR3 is CASSSWEGRGTQYF. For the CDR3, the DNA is TGTGCCAGCAGCTCATGGGAGGGGAGGGGGACCCAGTACTTC. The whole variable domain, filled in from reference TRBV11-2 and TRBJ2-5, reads EAGVAQSPRYKIIEKRQSVAFWCNPISGHATLYWYQQILGQGPKLLIQFQNNGVVDDSQLPKDRFSAERLKGVDSTLKIQPAKLEDSAVYLCASSSWEGRGTQYFGPGTRLLVL.